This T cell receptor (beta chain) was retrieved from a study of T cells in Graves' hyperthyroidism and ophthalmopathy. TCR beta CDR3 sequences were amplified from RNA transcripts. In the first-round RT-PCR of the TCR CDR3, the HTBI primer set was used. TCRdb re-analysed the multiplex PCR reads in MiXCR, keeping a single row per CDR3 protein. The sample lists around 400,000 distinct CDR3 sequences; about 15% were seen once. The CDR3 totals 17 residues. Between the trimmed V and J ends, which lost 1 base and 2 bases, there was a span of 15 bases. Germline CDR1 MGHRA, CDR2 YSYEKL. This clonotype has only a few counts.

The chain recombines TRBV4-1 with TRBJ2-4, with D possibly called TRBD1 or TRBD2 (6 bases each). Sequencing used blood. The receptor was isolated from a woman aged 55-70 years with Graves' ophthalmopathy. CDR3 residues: CASSQVVRGTTKNIQYF. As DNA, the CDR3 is TGCGCCAGCAGCCAAGTCGTTCGCGGGACAACCAAAAACATTCAGTACTTC.